This T cell receptor beta chain was obtained from a study of T cells in Graves' hyperthyroidism and ophthalmopathy. The CDR3 is 13 residues long. The germline V gene encodes CDR1 MNHNS and CDR2 SASEGT. V shed 6 bases and J 7 bases; nucleotides not matched to a gene: 5. In this sample, this clonotype turned up many times. Its matching antigen is unknown. RNA transcripts were the template for amplifying TCR beta CDR3 regions. The HTBI set primed first-round TCR CDR3 RT-PCR. TCRdb called the multiplex PCR reads again in MiXCR, with one record for every CDR3 protein. The sample shows roughly 400,000 distinct CDR3 sequences, approximately 25% of them seen only once. Study results and limitations: Stable hyperthyroidism was separated from ophthalmopathy by a model based on 13 V-J features.

The source material was blood. This TCR derives from a man aged 50 to 60 with Graves' hyperthyroidism. The genes are TRBV6-1 and TRBJ2-2; TRBD1 matches at 7 bases. For the CDR3, the DNA is TGTGCCAGCAGAAGGGGGCAGGACGGGGAGCTGTTTTTT. This translates into CASRRGQDGELFF.